The 11 T cell receptor beta chains below come from one sample, sequenced in a study of Graves' ophthalmopathy and Graves' hyperthyroidism. RNA transcripts provided the template for amplifying TCR beta CDR3 regions. In the first round, RT-PCR was carried out with HTBI primers, and a multiplex PCR formed the second round. Each CDR3 protein is one row after TCRdb ran MiXCR on the multiplex PCR reads. This sample yields approximately 700,000 distinct CDR3 sequences, of which about two fifths are seen a single time; 3% to 3.5% belongs to the top ten. The sequenced sample consisted of peripheral blood. The receptor source for this set is an adult man with Graves' ophthalmopathy.

Comments on this clonotype: Because the CDR3's place on the DNA is in doubt, the DNA is left out and the CDR3 is given as listed by TCRdb. The V and J genes are TRBV7-3 and TRBJ1-4; the D segment call TRBD1 is taken from the table without a DNA check. Germline CDR1 is SGHTA and CDR2 is FQGTGA. The CDR3 totals 20 residues, both ends included. The CDR3 reads CASSPDGQTFGSGTNEKLFF.

The chain is built from TRBV9 and TRBJ1-4, with D perhaps matching TRBD1 (5 bases). The germline gives CDR1 SGDLS, CDR2 YYNGEE. The CDR3 is 16 amino acids. V lost 1 base and J 0 bases, leaving 10 bases between the germline ends. The CDR3 is CASSVRGLATNEKLFF. The CDR3 bases are TGTGCCAGCAGCGTAAGGGGACTTGCAACTAATGAAAAACTGTTTTTT.

This chain connects TRBV10-3 to TRBJ1-3, with a possible D match to TRBD1 (5 bases). V lost 6 bases to trimming and J lost 0 bases, with 12 bases between them. The length of the CDR3 is 15 residues. Germline V CDR1 and CDR2: ENHRY, SYGVKD. This CDR3 reads CAISFGQDSGNTIYF. Here the CDR3 DNA reads TGTGCCATCAGCTTCGGACAAGACTCTGGAAACACCATATATTTT.

The V gene is TRBV3-1, the J gene TRBJ2-7; D is perhaps TRBD1 (5 bases). V gave up 0 bases and J gave up 3 bases, with 12 bases separating them. This CDR3 spans 15 amino acids. Germline V lookup: CDR1 LGHDT, CDR2 YNNKEL (reference sequence). This chain's CDR3 is CASSQDIRQSYEQYF. In DNA form, the CDR3 reads TGTGCCAGCAGCCAAGATATAAGACAGAGCTACGAGCAGTACTTC.

There are many counts of this clonotype. V usage is TRBV5-5 and J usage is TRBJ1-5, with TRBD1 as a possible D gene (5 bases). The CDR3 is made up of 14 amino acids. Trimming stripped 0 bases from V and 7 bases from J, with 11 bases between. Germline CDR1 reads SGHKS; CDR2 reads YYEKEE (reference sequence). The DNA for the CDR3 is TGTGCCAGCAGCTTGGGACAGATAGGCCAGCCCCAGCATTTT. Its protein is CASSLGQIGQPQHF.

This clonotype appeared many times. CDR3 sequence (DNA): TGTGCCAGTAGGCCTCAGACAGGGGGGGACTATGGCTACACCTTC. Protein product: CASRPQTGGDYGYTF. This rearrangement joins TRBV19 to TRBJ1-2; 9 bases are shared with TRBD1. The CDR3 has 15 residues. Germline CDR1 reads LNHDA; CDR2 reads SQIVND (reference sequence). J was trimmed by 3 bases and V by 6 bases; bases with no gene match: 8.

This clonotype has ten or more counts. The chain uses TRBV30 and TRBJ1-1, with 7 bases identical to TRBD1. Germline-derived CDR1 and CDR2 are GTSNPN and SVGIG (reference sequence). The CDR3 length is 12 residues. V gave up 6 bases and J gave up 11 bases; unmatched junction bases: 12. CDR3 sequence: CACLGQSDGAFF. The CDR3 nucleotides are TGTGCCTGCCTGGGACAGTCGGACGGGGCTTTCTTT.

The chain carries TRBV4-3 and TRBJ1-5; D not certain. Per germline, CDR1 LGHNA and CDR2 YSLEER. This CDR3 comprises 15 residues. V shed 0 bases and J shed 9 bases, with 15 bases lying between them. The CDR3 sequence is CASSQDPGSPLPQHF. The CDR3 DNA follows: TGCGCCAGCAGCCAAGACCCTGGGTCTCCGTTGCCCCAGCATTTT.

The CDR3 region is CASRTRLAENTGELFF. The CDR3 nucleotides read TGTGCCAGCCGGACGAGGCTAGCAGAGAACACCGGGGAGCTGTTTTTT. The chain couples TRBV10-3 to TRBJ2-2; TRBD2 is a possible D gene (5 bases). The CDR3 spans 16 residues. CDR1 ENHRY and CDR2 SYGVKD come from the germline V gene. V was trimmed by 10 bases and J by 1 base, leaving 19 bases between them.

This clonotype was detected a few times. V gene TRBV4-3 combines with J gene TRBJ2-5; TRBD2 aligns across 12 bases. CDR1 is LGHNA and CDR2 is YSLEER in the germline V gene. This CDR3 region has 17 residues. Germline trimming cut 1 base from V and 7 bases from J; bases unmatched to any gene: 10. CDR3 in amino acids: CASSQVLSSGRVGTQYF. The CDR3 DNA follows: TGCGCCAGCAGCCAAGTTTTATCTAGCGGGAGGGTCGGGACCCAGTACTTC.

Only a few counts were recorded for this clonotype. The rearrangement uses TRBV4-3 and TRBJ1-2; 8 bases map to TRBD1. The CDR3 is made up of 15 amino acids. Germline CDR1 is LGHNA and CDR2 is YSLEER. V gave up 3 bases and J gave up 0 bases; unmatched junction bases: 3. Written as DNA, the CDR3 is TGCGCCAGCAGCCAGGGGACAGGCACTAACTATGGCTACACCTTC. Translation: CASSQGTGTNYGYTF.